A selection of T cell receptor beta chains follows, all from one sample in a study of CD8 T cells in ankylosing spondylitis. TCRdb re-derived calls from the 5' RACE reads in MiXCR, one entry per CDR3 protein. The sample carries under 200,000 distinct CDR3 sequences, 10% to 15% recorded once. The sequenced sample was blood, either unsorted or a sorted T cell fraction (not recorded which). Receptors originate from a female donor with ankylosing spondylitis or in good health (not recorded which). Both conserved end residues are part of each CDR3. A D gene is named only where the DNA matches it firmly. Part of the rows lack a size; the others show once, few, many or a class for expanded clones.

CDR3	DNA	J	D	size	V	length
CASSQEMVAGANEQLF	TGTGCCAGCAGCCAAGAGATGGTAGCGGGAGCCAATGAGCAGCTCTTC	TRBJ2-1	TRBD2	.	TRBV3-1	16
CATSVRQGGNEKLFF	TGTGCCACCAGCGTCCGACAGGGGGGAAATGAAAAACTGTTTTTT	TRBJ1-4	TRBD1	many	TRBV15	15
CASSSGLAGVSEQYF	TGTGCCAGCAGTTCGGGACTAGCGGGAGTGAGCGAGCAGTACTTC	TRBJ2-7	TRBD2	few	TRBV6-5	15
CASSQDQLHYNEQFF	TGTGCCAGCAGCCAAGATCAACTACATTACAATGAGCAGTTCTTC	TRBJ2-1	.	many	TRBV3-2	15
CATSDAPGQGAGNEQFF	TGTGCCACCAGTGATGCGCCCGGACAGGGGGCAGGTAATGAGCAGTTCTTC	TRBJ2-1	TRBD1	few	TRBV24-1	17
CASSDRGTPHVEQYF	TGTGCCAGCAGTGATCGGGGCACACCCCACGTCGAGCAGTACTTC	TRBJ2-7	.	many	TRBV6-1	15
CASSLRSSYEQYF	TGTGCCAGCAGTTTAAGAAGCTCCTACGAGCAGTACTTC	TRBJ2-7	.	many	TRBV12-3/TRBV12-4	13
CSYSPDRGNTEAFF	TGCAGTTACAGCCCCGACAGGGGGAACACTGAAGCTTTCTTT	TRBJ1-1	TRBD1	few	TRBV20-1	14
CAWWTGGYTF	TGTGCCTGGTGGACGGGCGGCTACACCTTC	TRBJ1-2	.	few	TRBV30	10
CASSQDDMGGQLFF	TGTGCCAGCAGCCAAGACGATATGGGGGGGCAACTGTTTTTT	TRBJ1-4	.	.	TRBV3-1	14
CASSVVPGTSTDTQYF	TGTGCCAGCAGCGTAGTTCCGGGGACCAGCACAGATACGCAGTATTTT	TRBJ2-3	.	few	TRBV9	16
CASSSSNRGPEAFF	TGTGCCAGCAGCTCCTCAAACAGGGGCCCTGAAGCTTTCTTT	TRBJ1-1	TRBD1	few	TRBV7-2	14
CASTLIGELFF	TGTGCCAGCACCCTCATCGGGGAGCTGTTTTTT	TRBJ2-2	.	many	TRBV7-8	11
CASSITAFSSYNEQFF	TGTGCCAGTAGTATCACAGCGTTTAGCTCCTACAATGAGCAGTTCTTC	TRBJ2-1	.	few	TRBV19	16
CASSLSGSGGRAEAFF	TGTGCCAGCAGCCTATCGGGCTCAGGGGGTAGGGCTGAAGCTTTCTTT	TRBJ1-1	TRBD1	many	TRBV12-3/TRBV12-4	16
CASNTRHEQFF	TGTGCCAGCAATACGAGGCATGAGCAGTTCTTC	TRBJ2-1	.	many	TRBV6-1	11
CASSYRGKENSPLHF	TGCGCCAGCAGCTACAGGGGAAAGGAGAATTCACCCCTCCACTTT	TRBJ1-6	TRBD1	many	TRBV5-1	15
CASSIMGTDTQYF	TGTGCCAGTAGTATAATGGGGACAGATACGCAGTATTTT	TRBJ2-3	.	many	TRBV19	13
CASSIRQGRNEKLFF	TGTGCCAGTAGTATACGACAGGGAAGAAATGAAAAACTGTTTTTT	TRBJ1-4	TRBD1	.	TRBV19	15
CASSLSQGGAQYF	TGTGCCAGCAGTTTGTCCCAGGGGGGGGCCCAGTACTTC	TRBJ2-5	.	.	TRBV12-3/TRBV12-4	13
CASSPPASQETQYF	TGTGCCAGCTCACCTCCGGCAAGTCAAGAGACCCAGTACTTC	TRBJ2-5	.	.	TRBV18	14
CASSDWTGSNQPQHF	TGTGCCAGCAGTGATTGGACAGGTAGCAATCAGCCCCAGCATTTT	TRBJ1-5	TRBD1	few	TRBV6-4	15
CASSQAPGEQFF	TGTGCCAGCAGCCAGGCCCCCGGTGAGCAGTTCTTC	TRBJ2-1	.	.	TRBV4-2	12
CASRTKGQGSLGQPQHF	TGTGCCAGTCGTACCAAGGGGCAGGGGTCTTTGGGTCAGCCCCAGCATTTT	TRBJ1-5	.	few	TRBV19	17
CASSGSGDGEQFF	TGTGCCAGCAGTGGTTCGGGAGACGGTGAGCAGTTCTTC	TRBJ2-1	.	few	TRBV2	13
CASSWQGARTDTQYF	TGTGCCAGCAGCTGGCAGGGGGCGCGGACAGATACGCAGTATTTT	TRBJ2-3	TRBD1	many	TRBV7-2	15
CASSFGGLGQPQHF	TGCGCCAGCAGTTTCGGTGGGCTAGGGCAGCCCCAGCATTTT	TRBJ1-5	.	many	TRBV5-1	14
CASSRPGGTNEKLFF	TGTGCCAGCAGCCGACCAGGGGGCACTAATGAAAAACTGTTTTTT	TRBJ1-4	TRBD1	many	TRBV7-2	15
CASSGRQVDREQYF	TGTGCCAGCAGTGGGCGACAGGTAGATAGGGAGCAGTACTTC	TRBJ2-7	.	.	TRBV2	14